Listed below are T cell receptor beta chains from one sample, sequenced in a study of blood T cell repertoires in COVID-19. Data came from immunoSEQ multiplex PCR; TCRdb stores just in-frame clones and leaves some out. The repertoire has around 130,000 clones, more than 75% of them found once; the top ten carry roughly 3.9%. Sequences were obtained from peripheral blood. Receptors were obtained from a man between 60 and 75 years old with acute or convalescent COVID-19. Each CDR3 is given with its conserved first and last residue. The order of the fields is J gene, clone size, V gene, D gene, CDR3 DNA, CDR3 protein. D genes are given only for firm matches. Some rows mark clone size as missing; the rest say once, few, many or name a class of expanded clone.

>TRBJ1-1|once|TRBV28|TRBD1
TGTGCCAGCAGTCCAGGGACAGGGGTGAACACTGAAGCTTTCTTT
CASSPGTGVNTEAFF
>TRBJ1-4|NA|TRBV28|TRBD1
TGTGCCAGCAGGGTTCCGGGACAGGGGGTGGAAAAACTGTTTTTT
CASRVPGQGVEKLFF
>TRBJ2-1|NA|TRBV7-2|TRBD2
TGTGCCAGCAGCCTTTCGACTAGCGCCCACAATGAGCAGTTCTTC
CASSLSTSAHNEQFF
>TRBJ2-5|NA|TRBV28|TRBD2
TGTGCCAGCAGTTTAGCTTTTCGGACTAGCGAGCAAGGGACCCAGTACTTC
CASSLAFRTSEQGTQYF
>TRBJ2-5|NA|TRBV24-1|NA
TGTGCCACCAGCGCCGACGAACAGGGTCAAGAGACCCAGTACTTC
CATSADEQGQETQYF
>TRBJ1-2|NA|TRBV2|TRBD1
TGTGCCAGCAGTGTAAACAGGGGAGTTCACTATGGCTACACCTTC
CASSVNRGVHYGYTF
>TRBJ2-1|NA|TRBV7-2|NA
TGTGCCAGCAGCTTTAATCAGGGTTTTAACTACAATGAGCAGTTCTTC
CASSFNQGFNYNEQFF
>TRBJ1-5|NA|TRBV6-1|NA
TGTGCCAGCAGTGTAATCGGACAGACTAGCAATCAGCCCCAGCATTTT
CASSVIGQTSNQPQHF
>TRBJ2-5|NA|TRBV6-2/TRBV6-3|TRBD1
TGTGCCAGCAGCCCTGGACAGGGGGCGGAGACCCAGTACTTC
CASSPGQGAETQYF
>TRBJ2-1|few|TRBV7-9|TRBD2
TGTGCCAGCAGCGGCGGGACTAGCGGGTGGGAGCAGTTCTTC
CASSGGTSGWEQFF
>TRBJ1-5|few|TRBV6-2/TRBV6-3|TRBD1
TGTGCCAGCAGTCTCGGGACAGGGAATCAGCCCCAGCATTTT
CASSLGTGNQPQHF
>TRBJ2-5|NA|TRBV7-2|NA
TGTGCCAGCAGGAATAGCGGTCCCCCCTTTAGGGAGACCCAGTACTTC
CASRNSGPPFRETQYF
>TRBJ1-1|NA|TRBV27|NA
TGTGCCAGCAGTTCCCGACAGGAAAACACTGAAGCTTTCTTT
CASSSRQENTEAFF
>TRBJ2-6|once|TRBV28|TRBD2
TGTGCCAGCACCCCGGGGGGGTCTGGGGCCAACGTCCTGACTTTC
CASTPGGSGANVLTF
>TRBJ1-1|few|TRBV5-1|TRBD1
TGCGCCAGCAGCAGGGGACAGTCGAACACTGAAGCTTTCTTT
CASSRGQSNTEAFF
>TRBJ2-3|NA|TRBV28|NA
TGTGCCAGCAGCCCGCCGGGAGATACGCAGTATTTT
CASSPPGDTQYF
>TRBJ2-5|NA|TRBV3-1/TRBV3-2|NA
TGTGCCAGCAGCCCCTTGGGGACTTGGACGATCCAAGAGACCCAGTACTTC
CASSPLGTWTIQETQYF
>TRBJ2-2|NA|TRBV24-1|NA
TGTGCCACCCTAACCTCGGACACCGGGGAGCTGTTTTTT
CATLTSDTGELFF
>TRBJ2-7|NA|TRBV11-2|TRBD2
TGTGCCAGCAGCCCTACAGCGGGAGGATGGGAGCAGTACTTC
CASSPTAGGWEQYF
>TRBJ2-7|NA|TRBV5-6|NA
TGTGCCAGCAGCCAGGGTTCCTACACCTACGAGCAGTACTTC
CASSQGSYTYEQYF
>TRBJ2-7|NA|TRBV6-5|NA
TGTGCCAGCAGTTACGGGCTGAGGCAGTACTTC
CASSYGLRQYF
>TRBJ2-7|NA|TRBV28|NA
TGTGCCAGCAGCCCGACAGGACCCTACGAGCAGTACTTC
CASSPTGPYEQYF
>TRBJ2-7|NA|TRBV28|NA
TGTGCCAGCAGCATCGACAGCTCCTACGAGCAGTACTTC
CASSIDSSYEQYF
>TRBJ2-3|NA|TRBV6-4|TRBD2
TGTGCCAGCAGTGAGTTACCGGGACTAGCCGTTGATACGCAGTATTTT
CASSELPGLAVDTQYF
>TRBJ2-1|NA|TRBV20-1|NA
TGCAGTGCCTGGGAGTTCAATGAGCAGTTCTTC
CSAWEFNEQFF
>TRBJ2-5|once|TRBV6-2/TRBV6-3|TRBD1
TGTGCCAGCAATTACGGGACAGGGGGCCGAGAGACCCAGTACTTC
CASNYGTGGRETQYF
>TRBJ2-7|NA|TRBV7-2|TRBD2
TGTGCCAGCAGCGTCCGGGGCCCGGGACTAGCGGGACCGGGTGGGGAGCAGTACTTC
CASSVRGPGLAGPGGEQYF
>TRBJ2-7|NA|TRBV3-1/TRBV3-2|TRBD2
TGTGCCAGCAGCCAAGTGGGCGGGAGGAGTACGGGAGAGCAGTACTTC
CASSQVGGRSTGEQYF
>TRBJ2-5|NA|TRBV7-9|TRBD1
TGTGCCAGCAGCCCCCCGGGACAGGGAATGGGGGAGACCCAGTACTTC
CASSPPGQGMGETQYF
>TRBJ2-1|NA|TRBV5-1|TRBD2
TGCGCCAGCAGCTTGGCCTCCGGACTAGGGGACAATGAGCAGTTCTTC
CASSLASGLGDNEQFF
>TRBJ2-1|NA|TRBV5-6|NA
TGTGCCAGCAGCCTCCGGGGACAACCTTACAATGAGCAGTTCTTC
CASSLRGQPYNEQFF
>TRBJ1-1|NA|TRBV4-3|NA
TGCGCCAGCAGCCAAAAGAGGGAAACTGAAGCTTTCTTT
CASSQKRETEAFF
>TRBJ1-1|NA|TRBV4-3|TRBD1
TGCGCCAGCAGCCAGGACAGGGGATTAACTGAAGCTTTCTTT
CASSQDRGLTEAFF
>TRBJ2-5|NA|TRBV6-6|TRBD1
TGTGCCAGCGGCGGACAGGGAGCAAAAGAGACCCAGTACTTC
CASGGQGAKETQYF
>TRBJ2-7|NA|TRBV15|NA
TGTGCCACCAGCAGAGATCCCGGACAGTCATACGAGCAGTACTTC
CATSRDPGQSYEQYF
>TRBJ1-1|few|TRBV5-1|NA
TGCGCCAGCAGCTTGGTCGGGGGGCAAGGCACTGAAGCTTTCTTT
CASSLVGGQGTEAFF
>TRBJ2-3|NA|TRBV28|NA
TGTGCCAGCAGTAGACTAGAAGCTACGCAGTATTTT
CASSRLEATQYF